Listed below are T cell receptor beta chains from one sample, sequenced in a study of blood T cells in healthy people across ages. TCRdb re-analysed the 5' RACE reads in MiXCR, keeping a single row per CDR3 protein. The sample contains about 580,000 distinct CDR3 sequences, 47% of which appear only once. What was sequenced was blood. These receptor sequences come from a man older than 75 in good health. CDR3s include the opening cysteine and the closing phenylalanine or tryptophan. D genes are given only for firm matches. Some rows mark clone size as missing; the rest say once, few, many or name a class of expanded clone.

clone_size,v_call,d_call,j_call,cdr3_aa,cdr3_nt
few,TRBV20-1,-,TRBJ2-6,CSARLEGSQGSGANVLTF,TGCAGTGCTAGACTGGAGGGATCCCAGGGCTCTGGGGCCAACGTCCTGACTTTC
-,TRBV20-1,-,TRBJ2-1,CSAAGTGGANNEQFF,TGCAGTGCCGCAGGTACGGGCGGGGCCAACAATGAGCAGTTCTTC
-,TRBV3-1,TRBD2,TRBJ2-5,CASSRSGRSTGEQYF,TGTGCCAGCAGCCGTAGCGGGAGATCTACCGGAGAGCAGTACTTC
few,TRBV3-1,TRBD1,TRBJ1-2,CASSQMSRDRSYGYTF,TGTGCCAGCAGCCAGATGTCCCGGGACAGGAGCTATGGCTACACCTTC
few,TRBV20-1,TRBD2,TRBJ2-3,CSASVAGVVDTQYF,TGCAGTGCTAGTGTAGCGGGAGTTGTAGATACGCAGTATTTT
-,TRBV20-1,-,TRBJ1-5,CSARATNQPQHF,TGCAGTGCTAGAGCGACCAATCAGCCACAGCATTTT
many,TRBV6-5,-,TRBJ2-6,CASSYAHRAGANVLTF,TGTGCCAGCAGTTACGCCCACAGGGCAGGGGCCAACGTCCTGACTTTC
-,TRBV9,TRBD2,TRBJ2-3,CASSVGTSGRGADTQYF,TGTGCCAGCAGCGTAGGGACTAGCGGGAGAGGAGCAGATACGCAGTATTTT
once,TRBV4-2,TRBD2,TRBJ2-7,CASSQASGRAYEQYF,TGTGCCAGCAGCCAAGCTAGCGGGAGGGCCTACGAGCAGTACTTC
few,TRBV20-1,TRBD2,TRBJ2-3,CSAPPSWASGKNGDTQYF,TGCAGTGCCCCTCCAAGCTGGGCTAGCGGGAAGAATGGAGATACGCAGTATTTT
few,TRBV3-1,-,TRBJ2-7,CASSQDSVGPDEQYF,TGTGCCAGCAGCCAAGATTCAGTGGGACCCGACGAGCAGTACTTC
many,TRBV7-9,-,TRBJ1-1,CASSFGRGEAFF,TGTGCCAGCAGCTTTGGGAGGGGGGAAGCTTTCTTT
few,TRBV3-1,TRBD1,TRBJ1-2,CASSQGTGGYGYTF,TGTGCCAGCAGCCAAGGGACAGGGGGCTATGGCTACACCTTC
few,TRBV7-2,-,TRBJ1-6,CASTSAPNSPLHF,TGTGCCAGCACCAGTGCTCCGAATTCACCCCTCCACTTT
few,TRBV29-1,TRBD2,TRBJ2-3,CSVAIGGDSTDTQYF,TGCAGCGTTGCGATCGGGGGGGATAGCACAGATACGCAGTATTTT
few,TRBV7-9,TRBD1,TRBJ2-4,CASSPGQGGLDIQYF,TGTGCCAGCAGCCCAGGACAGGGGGGTTTGGACATTCAGTACTTC
-,TRBV11-2,-,TRBJ2-1,CASSPLGTPSYNEQFF,TGTGCCAGCAGCCCCCTTGGGACTCCCTCCTACAATGAGCAGTTCTTC
-,TRBV29-1,TRBD2,TRBJ2-5,CSVGASGSETQYF,TGCAGCGTTGGGGCTAGCGGGAGTGAGACCCAGTACTTC
many,TRBV7-2,-,TRBJ2-3,CASSLTGTTDTQYF,TGTGCCAGCAGCTTAACGGGGACGACAGATACGCAGTATTTT
few,TRBV20-1,TRBD1,TRBJ2-1,CSAEGATYNEQFF,TGCAGTGCCGAGGGGGCCACCTACAATGAGCAGTTCTTC
few,TRBV7-2,-,TRBJ1-4,CASSLVGGATNEKLFF,TGTGCCAGCAGCTTAGTAGGGGGGGCAACTAATGAAAAACTGTTTTTT
-,TRBV7-2,-,TRBJ1-2,CASSLCLSGGAGYGYTF,TGTGCCAGCAGCTTATGTCTCTCGGGGGGCGCTGGCTATGGCTACACCTTC
-,TRBV14,-,TRBJ1-5,CASREDDEGFLKQPQHF,TGTGCCAGCAGAGAAGACGATGAGGGATTTCTCAAGCAGCCCCAGCATTTT
-,TRBV2,-,TRBJ2-7,CASRAAYEQYF,TGTGCCAGCAGGGCTGCCTACGAGCAGTACTTC
many,TRBV6-6,-,TRBJ2-7,CASSYGIGSPESYEQYF,TGTGCCAGCAGTTACGGGATAGGCAGCCCAGAGTCCTACGAGCAGTACTTC
-,TRBV4-1,TRBD2,TRBJ2-7,CASSGSGRAGWNYEQYF,TGCGCCAGCAGCGGAAGCGGGAGGGCAGGGTGGAACTACGAGCAGTACTTC
few,TRBV20-1,-,TRBJ2-1,CSARRAETNEQFF,TGCAGTGCTAGAAGAGCGGAAACGAATGAGCAGTTCTTC
-,TRBV7-9,TRBD1,TRBJ2-3,CASSVGHRGDTDTQYF,TGTGCCAGCAGCGTGGGCCACAGGGGGGACACAGATACGCAGTATTTT
-,TRBV12-5,-,TRBJ1-2,CASGFRGLIVGMNYGYTF,TGTGCTAGTGGTTTTCGCGGCTTGATTGTGGGGATGAACTATGGCTACACCTTC
-,TRBV6-2/TRBV6-3,-,TRBJ2-7,CASSDGDTYEQYF,TGTGCCAGCAGTGACGGGGATACCTACGAGCAGTACTTC
once,TRBV20-1,-,TRBJ2-7,CSAREWTVLDEQYF,TGCAGTGCTAGAGAGTGGACGGTTCTAGACGAGCAGTACTTC
few,TRBV7-3,TRBD2,TRBJ2-1,CASSSGLAGVTEQFF,TGTGCCAGCAGCTCGGGACTAGCGGGAGTCACTGAGCAGTTCTTC
-,TRBV11-1,-,TRBJ2-7,CASSLGPFGTATYEQYF,TGTGCCAGCAGCTTAGGTCCTTTCGGGACGGCCACCTACGAGCAGTACTTC
-,TRBV28,-,TRBJ1-4,CASRPLNEKLFF,TGTGCCAGCAGACCTTTGAATGAAAAACTGTTTTTT
-,TRBV10-2,-,TRBJ2-1,CASRRLAYNEQFF,TGCGCCAGCAGAAGACTAGCCTACAATGAGCAGTTCTTC
-,TRBV6-2/TRBV6-3,-,TRBJ1-2,CASRSLPYGYTF,TGTGCCAGCAGGTCTCTTCCCTATGGCTACACCTTC
many,TRBV10-3,TRBD1,TRBJ1-6,CAISLGGNNSPLHF,TGTGCCATCAGCCTAGGGGGCAACAATTCACCCCTCCACTTT
few,TRBV7-3,TRBD1,TRBJ2-3,CASSPDRGYGDTQYF,TGTGCCAGCAGCCCAGACAGGGGGTATGGAGATACGCAGTATTTT
-,TRBV7-2,TRBD1,TRBJ2-3,CASRSQGQGINTDTQYF,TGTGCCAGCAGATCCCAAGGACAGGGAATAAACACAGATACGCAGTATTTT
-,TRBV20-1,TRBD2,TRBJ2-2,CSARRSGGVSTGELFF,TGCAGTGCTAGACGAAGCGGGGGGGTGAGCACCGGGGAGCTGTTTTTT
few,TRBV29-1,-,TRBJ2-4,CSVAQGGIQYF,TGCAGCGTTGCGCAGGGTGGTATTCAGTACTTC